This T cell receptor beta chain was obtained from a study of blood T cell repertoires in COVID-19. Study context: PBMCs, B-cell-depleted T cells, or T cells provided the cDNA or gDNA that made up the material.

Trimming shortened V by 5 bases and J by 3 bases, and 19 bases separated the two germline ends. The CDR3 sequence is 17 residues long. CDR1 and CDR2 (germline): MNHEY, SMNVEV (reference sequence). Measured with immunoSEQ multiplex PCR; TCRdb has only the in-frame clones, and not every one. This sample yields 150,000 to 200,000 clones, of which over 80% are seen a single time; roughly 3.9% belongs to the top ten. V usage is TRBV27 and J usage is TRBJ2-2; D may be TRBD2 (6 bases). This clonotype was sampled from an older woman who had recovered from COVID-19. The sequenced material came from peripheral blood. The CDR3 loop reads CASSPLGGRGDTGELFF. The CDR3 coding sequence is TGTGCCAGCAGTCCTCTGGGGGGTCGGGGTGACACCGGGGAGCTGTTTTTT.